The 13 T cell receptor beta chains below all came from one sample that was sequenced in a study of T cells in tuberculosis (dated by TCRdb to 2016 to 2019). The library relied on the immunoSEQ multiplex PCR assay. TCRdb carries this immuneACCESS record with in-frame sequences only. Its versions omit some clonotypes, under half of them owing to an unresolved V gene in the studies checked, with the rest unexplained. In all, the sample holds fewer than 45,000 clones, and about 95% of those were seen once. The biggest ten clones account for approximately 7.6% of the sample. Material: PBMCs. These receptors were collected from a donor aged 10-30 years with latent tuberculosis or without tuberculosis infection.

V and J are TRBV6-1 and TRBJ2-1, with 9 bases lining up with TRBD1. Germline values: CDR1 MNHNS, CDR2 SASEGT. The CDR3 spans 19 residues. Unmatched junction bases numbered 22, after V lost 4 bases and J lost 9 bases. The CDR3 loop is CASSGLYSGTGLGYGEQFF. DNA for the CDR3: TGTGCCAGCAGTGGACTCTATTCCGGGACAGGGTTGGGATATGGTGAGCAGTTCTTC.

The chain employs TRBV29-1 and TRBJ2-1; 8 bases are a match to TRBD2. This CDR3 contains 15 residues. Germline loops: CDR1 SQVTM, CDR2 ANQGSEA. With V trimmed by 4 bases and J by 2 bases, 7 bases remained unmatched. The CDR3 sequence: CSVVGLALTYNEQFF. CDR3 nucleotide sequence: TGCAGCGTTGTTGGACTAGCCCTCACCTACAATGAGCAGTTCTTC.

The chain recombines TRBV7-8 with TRBJ1-4; TRBD1 is a possible D gene (6 bases). Deletions cut 3 bases from V and 0 bases from J, with 14 bases between. This CDR3 comprises 17 residues. Germline V gives CDR1 SGHVS, CDR2 FQNEAQ. The CDR3 bases are TGTGCCAGCAGCTTGGGGACACGCGACCCAACTAATGAAAAACTGTTTTTT. This gives the protein CASSLGTRDPTNEKLFF.

This chain links TRBV19 with TRBJ1-1; D unclear. Germline assignment: CDR1 LNHDA and CDR2 SQIVND (reference sequence). V lost 4 bases and J lost 11, with 20 bases in between. The CDR3 is 14 amino acids. The CDR3 loop is CASSTESLVGGAFF. The DNA of the CDR3 is TGTGCCAGTAGTACCGAGTCCCTAGTTGGAGGGGCTTTCTTT.

Written as DNA, the CDR3 is TGTGCCAGCAGCCTTAGCTGGCGGAACTCCTACAATGAGCAGTTCTTC. Amino acids: CASSLSWRNSYNEQFF. The chain links TRBV4-2 to TRBJ2-1; D is ambiguous. V shed 4 bases and J shed 0 bases, with 13 bases lying between them. The CDR3 is made up of 16 amino acids. Germline assignment: CDR1 LGHNA and CDR2 YNFKEQ.

The CDR3 DNA reads TGTGCCAGCAGCTTGGTACAGGGTTTGGATGAGCAGTTCTTC. It encodes CASSLVQGLDEQFF. The V call is TRBV5-6, the J call TRBJ2-1; tentative D call: TRBD1 (6 bases). Germline CDR1 and CDR2: SGHDT and YYEEEE. V was pared by 0 bases and J by 8 bases, with 12 bases between. The CDR3 runs to 14 residues.

V and J are TRBV5-1 and TRBJ1-1; the D gene is possibly TRBD1 (6 bases). CDR3 size: 14 residues. Germline loops: CDR1 SGHRS, CDR2 YFSETQ. Trimming removed 4 bases at V and 2 bases at J, with 12 bases between. CDR3 protein: CASSLRQVNTEAFF. The DNA of the CDR3 is TGCGCCAGCAGCCTACGACAGGTAAACACTGAAGCTTTCTTT.

V gene TRBV6-5 combines with J gene TRBJ2-5, with 8 bases lining up with TRBD1. Per germline, CDR1 MNHEY and CDR2 SVGAGI. The CDR3 runs to 15 residues. Trimming removed 5 bases from V and 5 bases from J; junction bases left unmatched: 10. CDR3 region: CASSTGTRGQETQYF. Written as DNA, the CDR3 is TGTGCCAGCAGTACCGGGACCAGGGGGCAGGAGACCCAGTACTTC.

The rearrangement uses TRBV5-4 and TRBJ1-2; 8 nucleotides agree with TRBD1. CDR1 and CDR2 from the germline V gene are SGHNT and YYREEE (reference sequence). There are 16 residues in the CDR3. Germline trimming cut 4 bases from V and 0 bases from J; bases unmatched to any gene: 8. The CDR3 coding sequence is TGTGCCAGCAGCCACGGGACAGGAACTCCTAACTATGGCTACACCTTC. It specifies CASSHGTGTPNYGYTF.

The chain employs TRBV5-6 and TRBJ2-2, with D maybe TRBD2 (6 bases). The V end lost 2 bases, the J end lost 5 bases, and 13 bases lay between the germline ends. Germline V lookup: CDR1 SGHDT, CDR2 YYEEEE. This CDR3 comprises 15 residues. CDR3 coding DNA: TGTGCCAGCAGCTTTTCGGGACTCTCGACCGGGGAGCTGTTTTTT. It translates to CASSFSGLSTGELFF.

This clone has only one observation. The gene calls are TRBV11-2 and TRBJ2-7, with 7 bases fitting TRBD1. This CDR3 has 14 amino acids. Trimming cost V 5 bases and J 4 bases; bases outside gene matches: 8. Germline values: CDR1 SGHAT, CDR2 FQNNGV. The CDR3 region has the DNA TGTGCCAGCAGCCCCCGACAGGGTTTTTACGAGCAGTACTTC. Translation: CASSPRQGFYEQYF.

This chain uses TRBV9 with TRBJ2-1, with 9 bases fitting TRBD2. The CDR3 is made up of 15 amino acids. After removal of 2 bases from V and 9 bases from J, the junction contained 9 bases not matched to a gene. CDR1 SGDLS and CDR2 YYNGEE come from the germline V gene. This chain's CDR3 is CASSVLSGSGGEQFF. CDR3 coding DNA: TGTGCCAGCAGCGTTCTTAGCGGGAGTGGTGGTGAGCAGTTCTTC.

This chain links TRBV6-5 with TRBJ1-2, with TRBD1 identical over 10 bases. Germline CDR1 reads MNHEY; CDR2 reads SVGAGI. J was trimmed by 6 bases and V by 0 bases; bases with no gene match: 1. The CDR3 totals 14 residues. CDR3 DNA sequence: TGTGCCAGCAGTTACTCGACAGGGGGCGATGGCTACACCTTC. As protein: CASSYSTGGDGYTF.